This passage covers 10 T cell receptor beta chains from one sample sequenced in a study of T cell responses to AZD1222 COVID-19 vaccine. TCRdb keeps only in-frame clones here, not all; method: immunoSEQ multiplex PCR. This table has 80,000 or so clones, roughly 87% appearing once. This specimen was peripheral blood, taken on day 0 of AZD1222 vaccination. The source is an adult in good health.

The chain carries TRBV7-9 and TRBJ2-3; D is possibly TRBD1 (5 bases). Germline-derived CDR1 and CDR2 are SEHNR and FQNEAQ (reference sequence). V dropped 2 bases and J dropped 4 bases, with 16 bases sitting between them. This CDR3 comprises 16 residues. In DNA, the CDR3 is TGTGCCAGCAGCTTAATGGGGCTTTCGGCCGCAGATACGCAGTATTTT. It encodes CASSLMGLSAADTQYF.

V gene TRBV7-8 combines with J gene TRBJ1-2; no reliable D call. CDR1 and CDR2 (germline): SGHVS, FQNEAQ. V dropped 5 bases and J dropped 4 bases, with 20 bases sitting between them. The CDR3 is 16 residues long. CDR3 sequence: CASSPSKIQLPYGYTF. CDR3 DNA sequence: TGTGCCAGCAGCCCATCTAAAATACAGCTTCCCTATGGCTACACCTTC. The variable domain in full, completed from reference TRBV7-8 and TRBJ1-2, reads GAGVSQSPRYKVAKRGQDVALRCDPISGHVSLFWYQQALGQGPEFLTYFQNEAQLDKSGLPSDRFFAERPEGSVSTLKIQRTQQEDSAVYLCASSPSKIQLPYGYTFGSGTRLTVV.

J is TRBJ1-1 and V is TRBV7-9; tentatively, D is TRBD1 (5 bases). CDR1 is SEHNR and CDR2 is FQNEAQ in the germline V gene (reference sequence). The CDR3 runs to 13 residues. Trimming left V 6 bases short and J 4 bases short, with 12 bases between. The CDR3, as DNA: TGTGCCAGCAGATACAACAGGTCCACTGAAGCTTTCTTT. Translation: CASRYNRSTEAFF.

The V and J genes are TRBV2 and TRBJ2-7; D may match TRBD1 or TRBD2 (5 bases each). This CDR3 contains 14 residues. The V gene's germline CDR1 is SNHLY and CDR2 FYNNEI. Trimming stripped 8 bases from V and 2 bases from J, with 16 bases between. CDR3 bases: TGTGCCAGCCGTTGGGGGACGGAAGCCTACGAGCAGTACTTC. The encoded protein is CASRWGTEAYEQYF.

The chain links TRBV19 to TRBJ1-5; TRBD1 aligns across 7 bases. Germline V gene data show CDR1 as LNHDA and CDR2 as SQIVND (reference sequence). Losses at the gene ends were 2 bases for V and 7 bases for J; bases not matched to a gene: 8. This CDR3 region has 15 residues. In DNA, the CDR3 is TGTGCCAGTAGTATAACCGCAGGGGGACGCCAGCCCCAGCATTTT. This translates into CASSITAGGRQPQHF.

This clone was seen a single time. The chain uses TRBV5-5 and TRBJ2-1, with 8 bases fitting TRBD1. J was trimmed by 1 base and V by 0 bases; bases with no gene match: 0. The CDR3 covers 15 residues. Germline V CDR1 and CDR2: SGHKS, YYEKEE (reference sequence). The CDR3 spells CASSLDRGSYNEQFF. The CDR3 DNA sequence: TGTGCCAGCAGCTTGGACAGGGGGTCCTACAATGAGCAGTTCTTC. Drawing the rest from reference TRBV5-5 and TRBJ2-1, the complete variable domain is DAGVTQSPTHLIKTRGQQVTLRCSPISGHKSVSWYQQVLGQGPQFIFQYYEKEERGRGNFPDRFSARQFPNYSSELNVNALLLGDSALYLCASSLDRGSYNEQFFGPGTRLTVL.

CDR3 loop: CASSQVQASGSYEQYF. The DNA for the CDR3 is TGCGCCAGCAGCCAAGTTCAAGCTAGCGGGAGTTACGAGCAGTACTTC. The chain is built from TRBV4-1 and TRBJ2-7; 10 bases agree with TRBD2. The CDR3 is 16 amino acids. Germline V gene lookup returns CDR1 MGHRA and CDR2 YSYEKL. Trimming cost V 1 base and J 4 bases; bases outside gene matches: 7.

Here the CDR3 DNA reads TGTGCCATCAGTGAGCGCTCGACATCTGACTCCTACGAGCAGTACTTC. This sequence encodes CAISERSTSDSYEQYF. The chain links TRBV10-3 to TRBJ2-7; the D is unclear. Trimming took off 2 bases at V and 0 bases at J, with 14 bases between the two ends. The CDR3 contains 16 residues. Germline values: CDR1 ENHRY, CDR2 SYGVKD.

The J gene is TRBJ2-2, the V gene TRBV6-2 or TRBV6-3; D is ambiguous. CDR3 length: 14 residues. Per germline, CDR1 MNHEY and CDR2 SVGEGT. Trimming left V 2 bases short and J 3 bases short, with 7 bases between. CDR3 in DNA: TGTGCCAGCAGTTACCAGGCCGACACCGGGGAGCTGTTTTTT. Its protein product is CASSYQADTGELFF.

CDR3 region: CASSIGGGLSSYEQYF. DNA for the CDR3: TGTGCCAGTAGTATTGGAGGCGGACTAAGCTCCTACGAGCAGTACTTC. The chain is built from TRBV19 and TRBJ2-7, with D possibly matching TRBD2 (6 bases). Germline V gene sequence: CDR1 LNHDA, CDR2 SQIVND (reference sequence). Deletions cut 3 bases from V and 0 bases from J, with 15 bases between. This CDR3 is 16 amino acids long.